This record looks at one TCR beta chain sequence and its context. Its antigen is as yet unknown. No ophthalmopathy progression within 18 months constituted stable Graves' hyperthyroidism. The PBMCs studied were ones that came from 8 to 10 ml fresh peripheral blood. The data are from a study of T cells in Graves' hyperthyroidism and ophthalmopathy. General study points: Ophthalmopathy and stable hyperthyroidism were told apart by a 13 V-J model.

From RNA transcripts, TCR beta CDR3 regions were amplified. When the TCR CDR3 underwent first-round RT-PCR, the HTBI primer set was used. TCRdb passed the multiplex PCR reads through MiXCR, listing each CDR3 protein once. The sample includes 95,000 to 100,000 distinct CDR3 sequences, around 52% seen only once; the top ten take roughly a quarter. Germline V gene data show CDR1 as MGHDK and CDR2 as SYGVNS. V shed 4 bases and J shed 1 base, with 13 bases lying between them. The CDR3 runs 15 residues. Input material: blood. The source is a woman between 40 and 50 years old with Graves' hyperthyroidism. This chain uses TRBV25-1 with TRBJ1-1; weak D call: TRBD1 (6 bases). CDR3 in amino acids: CASSASGDPNTEAFF. In DNA form, the CDR3 reads TGTGCCAGCAGTGCCTCAGGGGACCCGAACACTGAAGCTTTCTTT.